This is a list of T cell receptor beta chains from one sample in a study of T cell changes during pregnancy in multiple sclerosis. Using immunoSEQ multiplex PCR, the repertoire was profiled, and TCRdb retains in-frame clones only, with some absent. The sample consists of around 39,000 clones, nearly 90% of them appearing once. The source material was CD8+ T cells from peripheral blood mononuclear cells, sampled in the first trimester of pregnancy. Every receptor here comes from a female donor with multiple sclerosis, enrolled in a pregnancy study. The conserved cysteine and the conserved F or W are not part of the CDR3 here. Each record gives: J gene, V gene, CDR3 protein.

TRBJ1-2 TRBV4-3 ASSQGWLSDGYT
TRBJ2-1 TRBV11-2 ASSLGAGGGEQF
TRBJ1-2 TRBV21-1 ASSKMKRRGENYGYT
TRBJ2-7 TRBV9 ASSVAGTGGSYEQY
TRBJ1-2 TRBV30 ACDRPNYGYT
TRBJ1-6 TRBV25-1 ASSESVVSPLH
TRBJ2-1 TRBV19 AIKGTGHNEQF
TRBJ1-1 TRBV9 ASSPEGGWNTEAF
TRBJ2-7 TRBV7-9 ASSLEGPRQGFYEQY
TRBJ2-5 TRBV7-3 ASSLGGGAGETQY
TRBJ2-7 TRBV7-3 ASSVLGGPDEQY
TRBJ1-4 TRBV4-1 ASSQVVGGATNEKLF
TRBJ1-1 TRBV5-4 ASSAALNTEAF
TRBJ2-7 TRBV5-4 ASSRTSGGAYEQY
TRBJ2-1 TRBV5-1 ASSLAAGAYNEQF
TRBJ2-1 TRBV6-4 ASSDPPPRVEQF
TRBJ1-4 TRBV30 AWSMSPDREEKLF
TRBJ1-1 TRBV4-3 ASSQDGGMNTEAF
TRBJ1-2 TRBV29-1 SVEGQGINYGYT
TRBJ2-1 TRBV27 ASSLTHPGSYNEQF
TRBJ1-5 TRBV11-2 ASRKIQRGQGACQPQH
TRBJ2-7 TRBV14 ASSQDPGLTPYEQY
TRBJ1-2 TRBV2 ASRAGTGPGYT
TRBJ1-2 TRBV11-2 ASSSDRVENT
TRBJ2-5 TRBV27 ASSLFGGGETQY
TRBJ1-4 TRBV4-3 ASSQDQGNEKLF
TRBJ1-2 TRBV28 ASSLSYLRSYT
TRBJ2-5 TRBV11-1 ASSLGGGYQETQY
TRBJ2-3 TRBV7-3 ASSSGGGSTDTQY
TRBJ2-2 TRBV4-3 ASSQDFNGELF
TRBJ1-1 TRBV7-3 ASSSGTGGTEAF
TRBJ2-3 TRBV9 ASSGLGGPGTDTQY
TRBJ2-1 TRBV29-1 SVERGTGDSGEQF
TRBJ2-1 TRBV7-9 ASSSQGAVYNEQF
TRBJ1-1 TRBV19 ASSIEGWTGNTEAF
TRBJ1-1 TRBV7-3 ASSLMVGRNTEAF
TRBJ1-1 TRBV5-6 ASSLNFAGQGAITEAF
TRBJ2-7 TRBV19 ASSPTGSSYEQY
TRBJ2-1 TRBV7-3 ASSLPSSGAYNEQF
TRBJ2-2 TRBV7-8 ASSGGQGVTGELF